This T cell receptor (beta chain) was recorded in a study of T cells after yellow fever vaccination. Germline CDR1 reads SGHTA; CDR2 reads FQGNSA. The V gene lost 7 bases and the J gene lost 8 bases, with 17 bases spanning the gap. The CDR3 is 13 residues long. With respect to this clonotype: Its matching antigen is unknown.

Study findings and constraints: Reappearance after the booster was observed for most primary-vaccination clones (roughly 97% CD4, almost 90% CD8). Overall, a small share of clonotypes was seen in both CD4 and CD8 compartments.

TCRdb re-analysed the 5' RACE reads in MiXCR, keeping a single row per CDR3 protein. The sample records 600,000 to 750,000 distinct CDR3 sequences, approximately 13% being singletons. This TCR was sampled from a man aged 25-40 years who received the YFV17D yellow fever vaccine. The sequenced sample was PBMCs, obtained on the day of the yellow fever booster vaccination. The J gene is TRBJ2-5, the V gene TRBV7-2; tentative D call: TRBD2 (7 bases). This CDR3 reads CASTAGAGSTQYF. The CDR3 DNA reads TGTGCCAGCACCGCGGGGGCGGGGTCTACCCAGTACTTC.